This TCR beta chain was identified during a study of blood T cell repertoires in COVID-19. Study context: T cells, B-cell-depleted T cells, or PBMCs provided the cDNA or gDNA that served as material.

Original processing methods: How many nucleated cells were present was estimated from reference gene primer amplification. Produced via immunoSEQ multiplex PCR; TCRdb's table is partial and in-frame only. V and J calls and clone size are given by that table; D and trimming were obtained from the DNA. This table has 200,000 to 300,000 clones, approximately 83% appearing once. With 2 bases removed from V and 7 bases from J, the gap between germline ends came to 20 bases. CDR1 is SGHTA and CDR2 is FQGNSA in the germline V gene. The CDR3 extends over 16 amino acids. Sequences were obtained from peripheral blood. The receptor comes from a man aged 35 to 55 with acute or convalescent COVID-19. The chain recombines TRBV7-2 with TRBJ1-2; unclear D gene. The CDR3 loop reads CASSLTGMLDRAGYTF. The DNA of the CDR3 is TGTGCCAGCAGCTTAACCGGGATGCTTGACCGGGCTGGCTACACCTTC.